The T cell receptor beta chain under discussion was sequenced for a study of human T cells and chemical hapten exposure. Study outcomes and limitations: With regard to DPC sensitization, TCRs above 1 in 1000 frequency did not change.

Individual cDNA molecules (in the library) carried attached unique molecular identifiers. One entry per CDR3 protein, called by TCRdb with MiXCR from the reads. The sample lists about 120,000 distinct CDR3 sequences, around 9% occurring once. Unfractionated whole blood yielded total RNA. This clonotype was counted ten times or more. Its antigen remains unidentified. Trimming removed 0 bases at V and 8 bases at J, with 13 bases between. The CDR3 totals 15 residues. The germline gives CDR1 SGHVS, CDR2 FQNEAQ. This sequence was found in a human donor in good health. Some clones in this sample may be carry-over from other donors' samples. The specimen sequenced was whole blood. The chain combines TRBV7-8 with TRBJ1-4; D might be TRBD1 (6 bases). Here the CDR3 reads CASSLAPGVEEKLFF. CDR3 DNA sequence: TGTGCCAGCAGCTTAGCGCCAGGGGTGGAGGAAAAACTGTTTTTT.